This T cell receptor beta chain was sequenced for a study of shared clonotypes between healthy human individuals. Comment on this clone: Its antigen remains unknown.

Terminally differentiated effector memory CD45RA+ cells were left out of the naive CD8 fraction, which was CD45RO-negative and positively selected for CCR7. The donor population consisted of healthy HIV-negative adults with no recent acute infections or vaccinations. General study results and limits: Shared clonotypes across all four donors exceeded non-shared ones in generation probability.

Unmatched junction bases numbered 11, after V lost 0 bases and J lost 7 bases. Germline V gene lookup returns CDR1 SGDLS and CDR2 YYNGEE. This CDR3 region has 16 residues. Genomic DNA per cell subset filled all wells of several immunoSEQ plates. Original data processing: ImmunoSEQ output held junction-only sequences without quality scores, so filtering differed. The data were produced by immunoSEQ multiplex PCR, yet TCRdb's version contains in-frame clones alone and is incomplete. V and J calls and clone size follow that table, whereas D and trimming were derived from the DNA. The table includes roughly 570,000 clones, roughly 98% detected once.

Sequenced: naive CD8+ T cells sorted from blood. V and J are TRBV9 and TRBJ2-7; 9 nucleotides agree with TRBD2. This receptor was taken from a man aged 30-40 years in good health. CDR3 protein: CASSVAWGGLAGEQYF. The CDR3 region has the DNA TGTGCCAGCAGCGTAGCTTGGGGGGGACTAGCCGGAGAGCAGTACTTC. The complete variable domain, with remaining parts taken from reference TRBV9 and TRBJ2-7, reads DSGVTQTPKHLITATGQRVTLRCSPRSGDLSVYWYQQSLDQGLQFLIQYYNGEERAKGNILERFSAQQFPDLHSELNLSSLELGDSALYFCASSVAWGGLAGEQYFGPGTRLTVT.